This TCR beta chain was sequenced in a study of neurological immune-mediated disorders. Synthesis of cDNA was performed by 5'RACE using 10-nucleotide random UMIs. TCRdb reprocessed the 5' RACE reads via MiXCR and lists one record per CDR3 protein. The sample carries about 30,000 distinct CDR3 sequences, about 12% recorded once. This clonotype has ten or more counts. Germline CDR1 reads MNHEY; CDR2 reads SMNVEV (reference sequence). Trimming cost V 5 bases and J 6 bases, with 17 bases left between them. The CDR3 runs 14 residues. The chain carries TRBV27 and TRBJ2-7, with D possibly matching TRBD1 (7 bases). Sequences were obtained from PBMCs. The receptor was isolated from a woman between 55 and 75 years old in good health. This CDR3 reads CASSLTSGGSEQYF. In DNA form, the CDR3 reads TGTGCCAGCAGTCTCACTTCAGGGGGGTCCGAGCAGTACTTC.